The 14 T cell receptor beta chains below come from one sample, sequenced in a study of cytotoxic CD8 clonotypes in ibrutinib-treated CLL. Method: immunoSEQ multiplex PCR; TCRdb's copy keeps in-frame clones and lacks some. The profile shows fewer than 400,000 clones, 67% of them singletons. The sequences come from PBMCs, collected after 36 months of ibrutinib treatment. These receptors were taken from a human donor with chronic lymphocytic leukemia.

This clone has only a few counts. V gene TRBV29-1 combines with J gene TRBJ2-1; D not resolved. The CDR3 sequence is 13 residues long. Germline lookup yields CDR1 SQVTM and CDR2 ANQGSEA. V was trimmed by 6 bases and J by 0 bases, leaving 9 bases between them. CDR3 DNA sequence: TGCAGCGTCCCGATTTACTCCTACAATGAGCAGTTCTTC. Protein sequence: CSVPIYSYNEQFF.

The rearrangement uses TRBV5-1 and TRBJ1-2, with 7 positions matching TRBD1. V was clipped by 4 bases and J by 8 bases; unmatched bases: 11. Germline lookup yields CDR1 SGHRS and CDR2 YFSETQ. CDR3 size: 14 residues. The CDR3 DNA is TGCGCCAGCAGCGCCCCAAGACAGGGATTAGGCTACACCTTC. Residues: CASSAPRQGLGYTF. Full variable domain (outside the CDR3, taken from reference TRBV5-1 and TRBJ1-2): KAGVTQTPRYLIKTRGQQVTLSCSPISGHRSVSWYQQTPGQGLQFLFEYFSETQRNKGNFPGRFSGRQFSNSRSEMNVSTLELGDSALYLCASSAPRQGLGYTFGSGTRLTVV.

The V call is TRBV7-9, the J call TRBJ2-7, with D hard to call. CDR3 length: 16 amino acids. Trimming stripped 3 bases from V and 3 bases from J, with 18 bases between. From germline, CDR1 is SEHNR and CDR2 FQNEAQ (reference sequence). DNA of the CDR3: TGTGCCAGCAGCTTGGCCGAAACCCACCGCATCTACGAGCAGTACTTC. Encoded protein: CASSLAETHRIYEQYF.

This chain connects TRBV5-1 to TRBJ1-2; 9 bases agree with TRBD1. Losses at the gene ends were 4 bases for V and 5 bases for J; bases not matched to a gene: 12. The V gene's germline CDR1 is SGHRS and CDR2 YFSETQ. The CDR3 totals 16 residues. CDR3 bases: TGCGCCAGCAGCCCGGTACTCGATGACAGGGGGTATGGCTACACCTTC. Residues: CASSPVLDDRGYGYTF.

The genes are TRBV19 and TRBJ1-1; weak D call: TRBD1 (6 bases). The germline V gene has CDR1 LNHDA and CDR2 SQIVND (reference sequence). CDR3 length equals 16 residues. V was trimmed by 6 bases and J by 4 bases, leaving 21 bases between them. DNA for the CDR3: TGTGCCAGTAGGAACCGGGACACAGGGAGGGGCACTGAAGCTTTCTTT. This encodes CASRNRDTGRGTEAFF. Based on the CDR3 plus reference TRBV19 and TRBJ1-1, the full variable domain is DGGITQSPKYLFRKEGQNVTLSCEQNLNHDAMYWYRQDPGQGLRLIYYSQIVNDFQKGDIAEGYSVSREKKESFPLTVTSAQKNPTAFYLCASRNRDTGRGTEAFFGQGTRLTVV.

CDR3 protein: CASSYYRDSNYGYTF. The CDR3 DNA reads as TGTGCCAGCAGTTACTACCGGGACAGCAACTATGGCTACACCTTC. The chain recombines TRBV6-5 with TRBJ1-2, with TRBD1 matching over 7 bases. Germline V gene sequence: CDR1 MNHEY, CDR2 SVGAGI. J lost 2 bases, V lost 1 base, and 4 bases had no gene match. The CDR3 length is 15 residues.

V usage is TRBV2 and J usage is TRBJ2-1, with unresolved D. V shed 4 bases and J shed 0 bases, with 10 bases lying between them. The CDR3 has 15 residues. Germline lookup yields CDR1 SNHLY and CDR2 FYNNEI. DNA of the CDR3: TGTGCCAGCAGTGCGGGCCCGAGCTCCTACAATGAGCAGTTCTTC. Amino acid sequence: CASSAGPSSYNEQFF.

The chain carries TRBV25-1 and TRBJ1-1; weak D call: TRBD1 (6 bases). CDR1 and CDR2 from the germline V gene are MGHDK and SYGVNS. The V end was cut by 7 bases, the J end by 7 bases, with 13 bases between. This CDR3 contains 12 residues. CDR3 bases: TGTGCCAGCATAAATAGGGGGAGTGAAGCTTTCTTT. This codes for CASINRGSEAFF.

The chain carries TRBV6-5 and TRBJ1-6; D remains ambiguous. Germline values: CDR1 MNHEY, CDR2 SVGAGI. With 6 bases removed from V and 4 bases from J, the gap between germline ends came to 1 base. There are 11 residues in the CDR3. Here the CDR3 DNA reads TGTGCCAGCAGATATAATTCACCCCTCCACTTT. Translated: CASRYNSPLHF.

The V call is TRBV27, the J call TRBJ1-2; D call uncertain. Germline-derived CDR1 and CDR2 are MNHEY and SMNVEV (reference sequence). The V end lost 5 bases, the J end lost 4 bases, and 8 bases lay between the germline ends. The CDR3 totals 12 residues. In DNA form, the CDR3 reads TGTGCCAGCAGTCCTGGAATCTATGGCTACACCTTC. It encodes CASSPGIYGYTF.

The genes are TRBV19 and TRBJ2-7; tentative D call: TRBD1 (6 bases). Germline lookup yields CDR1 LNHDA and CDR2 SQIVND (reference sequence). V was pared by 2 bases and J by 3 bases, with 11 bases between. The CDR3 length is 14 residues. DNA for the CDR3: TGTGCCAGTAGTATAAGGGACACCTACTACGAGCAGTACTTC. Residues: CASSIRDTYYEQYF.

This clone was counted between two and nine times. The chain joins TRBV6-1 to TRBJ2-2; D gene unclear. The CDR3 runs to 14 residues. Germline V CDR1 and CDR2: MNHNS, SASEGT. V dropped 7 bases and J dropped 3 bases, with 12 bases sitting between them. The CDR3 is CASTKVGYTGELFF. For the CDR3, the DNA is TGTGCCAGCACGAAGGTGGGCTACACCGGGGAGCTGTTTTTT.

This chain connects TRBV4-1 to TRBJ2-1, with D perhaps TRBD2 (6 bases). Trimming took 0 bases from V and 7 from J, leaving 16 bases between them. Germline V gene data show CDR1 as MGHRA and CDR2 as YSYEKL. The CDR3 sequence is 16 residues long. In nucleotides, the CDR3 is TGCGCCAGCAGCCAAGATCGGGGGTACCCTTGGAATGAGCAGTTCTTC. It encodes CASSQDRGYPWNEQFF.

The sample holds a few counts of this clone. V and J are TRBV2 and TRBJ1-1; D gene unclear. With 3 bases removed from V and 1 base from J, the gap between germline ends came to 9 bases. Germline V gene data show CDR1 as SNHLY and CDR2 as FYNNEI. The CDR3 length is 14 residues. CDR3 in DNA: TGTGCCAGCAGTGACTACCGTCCGAACACTGAAGCTTTCTTT. Protein sequence: CASSDYRPNTEAFF.